The clone carrying this T cell receptor beta chain has just a few counts. Its cognate antigen is unknown. Primed by a sample-barcoded 5' primer and a J-beta primer mix, a second PCR proceeded for about 6 to 11 cycles. TCRdb called the 5' RACE reads again in MiXCR, with one record for every CDR3 protein. The sample has 1.2 million to 1.5 million distinct CDR3 sequences, 42% seen once. The length of the CDR3 is 13 residues. The V and J ends lost 0 bases and 8 bases respectively, with 6 bases between them. Germline loops: CDR1 SGHRS, CDR2 YFSETQ. The sample comes from a study of blood T cells in healthy people across ages. Notes on the study in general: Researchers judged that diversity estimates from one million T cells fell short of true values. Measured against age, TCR beta diversity per million T cells decreased in a roughly linear manner.

Sequencing used blood. The chain recombines TRBV5-1 with TRBJ1-6, with D unresolved. The source is a woman aged 18-30 years in good health. The CDR3 nucleotides are TGCGCCAGCAGCTTGGATGACGATTCACCCCTCCACTTT. This sequence encodes CASSLDDDSPLHF.